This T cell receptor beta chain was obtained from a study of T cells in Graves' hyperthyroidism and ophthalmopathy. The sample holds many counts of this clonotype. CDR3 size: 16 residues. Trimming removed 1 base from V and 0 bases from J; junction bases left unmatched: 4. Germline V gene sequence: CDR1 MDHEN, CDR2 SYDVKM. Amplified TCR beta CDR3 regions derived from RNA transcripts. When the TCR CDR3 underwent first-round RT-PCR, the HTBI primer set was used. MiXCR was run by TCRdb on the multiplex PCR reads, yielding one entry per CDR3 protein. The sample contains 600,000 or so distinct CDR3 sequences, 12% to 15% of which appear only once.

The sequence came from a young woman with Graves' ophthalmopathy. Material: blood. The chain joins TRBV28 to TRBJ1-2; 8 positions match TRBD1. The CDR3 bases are TGTGCCAGCAGTTTATTCCGGACAGGGCCTAACTATGGCTACACCTTC. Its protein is CASSLFRTGPNYGYTF.